What follows are 32 T cell receptor beta chains derived from one specimen sequenced in a study of blood T cells in healthy people across ages. Primers used in a second PCR of roughly 7 to 12 cycles were a sample-barcoded 5' primer and a J-beta primer mix. MiXCR, applied by TCRdb to the 5' RACE reads, yields one record per CDR3 protein. This table has 500,000 to 700,000 distinct CDR3 sequences, about 30% appearing once. The source material was blood. These receptors all stem from a woman of 80 years or more in good health.

This clonotype appeared many times. DNA of the CDR3: TGTGCCAGCGTTGGGGACAGTGTTCTAGCCAAAAACATTCAGTACTTC. It specifies CASVGDSVLAKNIQYF. This chain links TRBV6-2 or TRBV6-3 with TRBJ2-4; TRBD1 matches 7 bases. Looked up from germline, CDR1 is MNHEY and CDR2 is SVGEGT. J was trimmed by 0 bases and V by 8 bases; bases with no gene match: 10. The CDR3 consists of 16 residues.

There are many counts of this clonotype. The V call is TRBV28, the J call TRBJ1-4, with TRBD1 matching over 12 bases. The germline V gene has CDR1 MDHEN and CDR2 SYDVKM. This CDR3 comprises 16 residues. V shed 5 bases and J 8 bases; nucleotides not matched to a gene: 9. The CDR3 loop reads CASSAPGQGAREKLFF. CDR3 coding DNA: TGTGCCAGCAGTGCCCCGGGACAGGGGGCCCGGGAAAAACTGTTTTTT.

The table lists this clonotype with many counts. The chain joins TRBV6-6 to TRBJ2-7, with D possibly matching TRBD2 (5 bases). The CDR3 has 12 residues. Germline V CDR1 and CDR2: MNHNY, SVGAGI (reference sequence). Trimming removed 2 bases from V and 5 bases from J, with 7 bases in between. The CDR3 sequence is CASSYVGDEQYF. DNA of the CDR3: TGTGCCAGCAGTTACGTCGGGGACGAGCAGTACTTC.

The chain combines TRBV4-2 with TRBJ1-2; D not certain. Germline V gene sequence: CDR1 LGHNA, CDR2 YNFKEQ. This CDR3 is built from 18 residues. V lost 0 bases and J 0 bases, leaving 17 bases between the germline ends. The CDR3 DNA sequence: TGTGCCAGCAGCCAAGAGGTACACCCCCAAAGGGCTAACTATGGCTACACCTTC. Encoded protein: CASSQEVHPQRANYGYTF.

This clonotype was seen more than once but under ten times. The V and J genes are TRBV24-1 and TRBJ2-5; TRBD2 agrees at 10 bases. Trimming at V came to 2 bases and at J to 5 bases, leaving 7 bases not matched to a gene. CDR3 size: 16 residues. CDR1 and CDR2 (germline): KGHDR, SFDVKD. For the CDR3, the DNA is TGTGCCACCAGTGATTGGACTAGCGGTGAAGTCGAGACCCAGTACTTC. This sequence encodes CATSDWTSGEVETQYF.

There are a few counts of this clonotype. This sequence joins TRBV5-1 and TRBJ1-1; no reliable D call. The CDR3 is 13 amino acids. The V gene lost 4 bases and the J gene lost 5 bases, with 12 bases spanning the gap. The V gene's germline CDR1 is SGHRS and CDR2 YFSETQ. The CDR3 loop reads CASSGSGWTEAFF. CDR3 sequence (DNA): TGCGCCAGCAGCGGTTCGGGTTGGACTGAAGCTTTCTTT.

Turning to this clonotype: A much larger clone lies a single base off, so this may be a read error. The V and J genes are TRBV14 and TRBJ1-1, with D uncertain. With 4 bases removed from V and 0 bases from J, the gap between germline ends came to 6 bases. Germline assignment: CDR1 SGHDN and CDR2 FVKESK. The CDR3 is 13 residues long. Written as DNA, the CDR3 is TGTGCCAGCAGCCGACATCTGAACACTGAAGCTTTCTTT. Protein: CASSRHLNTEAFF.

As regards this clonotype: A much larger clone differs from this one at a single base, so this may be a read error. The chain links TRBV6-1 to TRBJ2-7; TRBD2 aligns across 8 bases. With 2 bases clipped from V and 0 bases from J, the junction kept 3 bases outside the gene matches. Germline V lookup: CDR1 MNHNS, CDR2 SASEGT. CDR3 length: 15 residues. The CDR3, as DNA: TGTGCCAGCAGTGAACGGGGGGGGGCCTCCTACGAGCAGTACTTC. It specifies CASSERGGASYEQYF.

The chain links TRBV20-1 to TRBJ1-5; D perhaps matches TRBD1 (6 bases). V gave up 6 bases and J gave up 4 bases, with 13 bases separating them. CDR3 length: 13 residues. Germline-derived CDR1 and CDR2 are DFQATT and SNEGSKA (reference sequence). The CDR3 DNA reads TGCAGTGCCGGGGGGCTGGAGAATCAGCCCCAGCATTTT. Its translation is CSAGGLENQPQHF.

In this sample, this clonotype turned up a few times. The J gene is TRBJ1-5, the V gene TRBV12-3 or TRBV12-4; D is perhaps TRBD1 (6 bases). This CDR3 comprises 15 residues. The V end lost 5 bases, the J end lost 1 base, and 12 bases lay between the germline ends. CDR3 amino acids: CASSGGGASNQPQHF. The CDR3, as DNA: TGTGCCAGCAGTGGAGGGGGGGCAAGCAATCAGCCCCAGCATTTT.

This clonotype was seen once. Mismatch with germline at one junction end may stem from a read error. This chain joins TRBV5-5 and TRBJ1-1; the D is unclear. The CDR3 has 16 amino acids. CDR1 SGHKS and CDR2 YYEKEE come from the germline V gene (reference sequence). The CDR3 nucleotides are TGTGCCAGCACCCTCTCTTGGGCAGGAGTGAACACTGAAGTTTTCTTT. This encodes CASTLSWAGVNTEVFF. Filled out from reference TRBV5-5 and TRBJ1-1, the complete variable domain reads DAGVTQSPTHLIKTRGQQVTLRCSPISGHKSVSWYQQVLGQGPQFIFQYYEKEERGRGNFPDRFSARQFPNYSSELNVNALLLGDSALYLCASTLSWAGVNTEVFFGQGTRLTVV.

This clonotype showed up many times. The chain recombines TRBV28 with TRBJ2-3; the D is unclear. CDR1 and CDR2 (germline): MDHEN, SYDVKM. V was pared by 7 bases and J by 9 bases, with 14 bases between. CDR3 size: 12 residues. CDR3: CASTGLAITQYF. As DNA, the CDR3 is TGTGCCAGCACGGGTTTGGCCATAACGCAGTATTTT. The variable domain in full, with the rest retrieved from reference TRBV28 and TRBJ2-3, is DVKVTQSSRYLVKRTGEKVFLECVQDMDHENMFWYRQDPGLGLRLIYFSYDVKMKEKGDIPEGYSVSREKKERFSLILESASTNQTSMYLCASTGLAITQYFGPGTRLTVL.

This clonotype came up once. This rearrangement joins TRBV7-9 to TRBJ1-2, with D tentatively TRBD1 (5 bases). This CDR3 contains 15 residues. CDR1 SEHNR and CDR2 FQNEAQ come from the germline V gene (reference sequence). The V end was cut by 5 bases, the J end by 0 bases, with 13 bases between. The CDR3 DNA reads TGTGCCAGCAGCAAACAGGCGTGGGCTAACTATGGCTACACCTTC. This translates into CASSKQAWANYGYTF.

This clonotype is a singleton in its sample. A read error may be the cause here, since a much bigger clone is one base away. The chain links TRBV25-1 to TRBJ1-2; TRBD1 matches 9 bases. CDR3 size: 15 residues. The germline gives CDR1 MGHDK, CDR2 SYGVNS. The CDR3 protein is CASNENRGPGLGYTF. CDR3 bases: TGTGCCAGCAATGAAAACAGGGGGCCCGGACTGGGCTACACCTTC.

This clonotype has just a few counts. This rearrangement joins TRBV28 to TRBJ2-6; 8 nucleotides match TRBD1. The CDR3 covers 17 residues. V gave up 3 bases and J gave up 3 bases; unmatched junction bases: 7. Germline CDR1 MDHEN, CDR2 SYDVKM. The CDR3 loop reads CASSFTGGNFGANVLTF. CDR3 nucleotides: TGTGCCAGCAGTTTCACAGGGGGGAATTTTGGGGCCAACGTCCTGACTTTC.

This clonotype was seen a few times. A much larger clone lies a single base off, so this may be a read error. The V call is TRBV5-1, the J call TRBJ1-2, with 10 positions matching TRBD1. This CDR3 has 16 residues. V was pared by 4 bases and J by 4 bases, with 10 bases of the junction left unmatched. Looked up from germline, CDR1 is SGHRS and CDR2 is YFSETQ. The CDR3 region has the DNA TGCGCCAGCAGCCGGGACAGGGGCGAGGGCAGCTATGGCTACACCTTC. As protein: CASSRDRGEGSYGYTF.

This clonotype appeared many times. This chain joins TRBV20-1 and TRBJ2-1; no definite D call. Trimming removed 3 bases from V and 0 bases from J, with 9 bases in between. From germline, CDR1 is DFQATT and CDR2 SNEGSKA (reference sequence). This CDR3 has 14 residues. The CDR3 sequence: CSARVPTSYNEQFF. The DNA of the CDR3 is TGCAGTGCTAGGGTCCCCACCTCCTACAATGAGCAGTTCTTC.

The sample holds a few counts of this clonotype. V gene TRBV27 combines with J gene TRBJ1-1; TRBD1 might be the D (6 bases). CDR1 is MNHEY, CDR2 SMNVEV, per germline (reference sequence). The CDR3 runs 15 residues. Trimming cost V 6 bases and J 5 bases, with 19 bases left between them. The CDR3 loop is CASRTPGGAITEAFF. Written as DNA, the CDR3 is TGTGCCAGCAGGACACCTGGGGGGGCAATTACTGAAGCTTTCTTT.

This clonotype has just a few counts. A clone one base away is much larger, so this may be a read error. The chain has TRBV5-1 and TRBJ2-1; D ambiguous. V was cut by 2 bases and J by 10 bases, with 7 bases left in between. Per the germline V gene, CDR1 is SGHRS and CDR2 is YFSETQ. The CDR3 is made up of 11 amino acids. CDR3 DNA sequence: TGCGCCAGCAGCTTTGACCAGGAGCAGTTCTTC. Its protein is CASSFDQEQFF.

The genes are TRBV20-1 and TRBJ2-3; D is undetermined. Trimming removed 6 bases at V and 1 base at J, with 14 bases between. Germline V gene sequence: CDR1 DFQATT, CDR2 SNEGSKA (reference sequence). This CDR3 contains 14 residues. The CDR3 here is CSALRSDGTDTQYF. CDR3 nucleotides: TGCAGTGCCCTCAGATCCGACGGCACAGATACGCAGTATTTT.

Ten or more counts support this clonotype. V gene TRBV2 combines with J gene TRBJ1-6; no clear D gene. V shed 0 bases and J shed 10 bases, with 10 bases lying between them. The CDR3 length is 14 residues. Germline values: CDR1 SNHLY, CDR2 FYNNEI. CDR3 DNA sequence: TGTGCCAGCAGTGAAGCCGAGGTCATCTCACCCCTCCACTTT. This sequence encodes CASSEAEVISPLHF.

V is TRBV28 and J is TRBJ1-5; D call uncertain. This CDR3 comprises 10 residues. V lost 2 bases, J lost 7 bases, and 0 bases lay in between. Germline CDR1 reads MDHEN; CDR2 reads SYDVKM. CDR3 in amino acids: CASSLQPQHF. DNA of the CDR3: TGTGCCAGCAGTTTACAGCCCCAGCATTTT.

At least ten counts were recorded for this clonotype. This rearrangement joins TRBV24-1 to TRBJ1-2; 7 nucleotides match TRBD1. Germline CDR1 and CDR2: KGHDR and SFDVKD. The CDR3 contains 16 residues. V shed 5 bases, J shed 2 bases, and the junction held 10 bases outside the gene matches. CDR3 coding DNA: TGTGCCACCAGTGGTCGCGGCCGGGACAGAAACTATGGCTACACCTTC. Protein product: CATSGRGRDRNYGYTF.

This chain connects TRBV13 to TRBJ2-7, with a tentative D call TRBD1 (5 bases). Trimming removed 6 bases from V and 8 bases from J, with 14 bases in between. The CDR3 is made up of 12 amino acids. Germline V gene data show CDR1 as PRHDT and CDR2 as FYEKMQ (reference sequence). The CDR3 reads CASSPQDSQQYF. As DNA, the CDR3 is TGTGCCAGCAGTCCACAGGATTCCCAGCAGTACTTC.

Concerning this clonotype: One base away lies a much larger clone, so this may be a sequencing read error. V and J are TRBV5-1 and TRBJ2-1, with 7 bases lining up with TRBD2. Germline V lookup: CDR1 SGHRS, CDR2 YFSETQ. This CDR3 has 15 residues. Trimming removed 3 bases from V and 13 bases from J; junction bases left unmatched: 16. For the CDR3, the DNA is TGCGCCAGCAGCTCCGACGGCGGGGGAGGAGAGACCCAGTTCTTC. This sequence encodes CASSSDGGGGETQFF.

In this sample, this clonotype turned up many times. This chain uses TRBV6-6 with TRBJ2-5; 7 bases are shared with TRBD1. This CDR3 has 16 amino acids. Germline loops: CDR1 MNHNY, CDR2 SVGAGI (reference sequence). J gave up 4 bases and V 6 bases, and 14 bases lay outside the gene matches. The CDR3 sequence is CASRPKRGPRGETQYF. The CDR3, as DNA: TGTGCCAGCAGACCCAAGAGGGGGCCGCGAGGAGAGACCCAGTACTTC.

This clonotype was recorded at least ten times. The rearrangement links TRBV10-3 to TRBJ2-1; perhaps TRBD2 as D (6 bases). The CDR3 is 16 amino acids. Germline assignment: CDR1 ENHRY and CDR2 SYGVKD. V was trimmed by 0 bases and J by 7 bases, leaving 16 bases between them. CDR3 bases: TGTGCCATCAGTGAGTCCGTCGGGGGATTAGGGAATGAGCAGTTCTTC. Its protein is CAISESVGGLGNEQFF.

The rearrangement links TRBV7-2 to TRBJ1-1; TRBD1 aligns across 8 bases. The CDR3 loop spans 15 amino acids. Germline V gene data show CDR1 as SGHTA and CDR2 as FQGNSA. V lost 7 bases and J lost 0; bases outside the gene matches: 7. The CDR3 protein is CASNLRTGLNTEAFF. The CDR3 region has the DNA TGTGCCAGCAACCTCAGGACAGGGTTGAACACTGAAGCTTTCTTT.

This clonotype turned up a few times. V and J are TRBV20-1 and TRBJ2-5; 10 positions agree with TRBD2. Per the germline V gene, CDR1 is DFQATT and CDR2 is SNEGSKA (reference sequence). After removal of 1 base from V and 5 bases from J, the junction contained 7 bases not matched to a gene. There are 15 residues in the CDR3. The CDR3 nucleotides are TGCAGTGCTAGAGGACAGCGGGGGGGCGGGGAGACCCAGTACTTC. Translated, it gives CSARGQRGGGETQYF.

Many counts were recorded for this clonotype. This chain connects TRBV6-6 to TRBJ1-6; the match to TRBD1 covers 12 bases. Germline loops: CDR1 MNHNY, CDR2 SVGAGI (reference sequence). CDR3 length equals 13 residues. Trimming took 5 bases from V and 13 from J; bases not matched to a gene: 3. Written as DNA, the CDR3 is TGTGCCAGCAGTACGGGACAGGGGGCGCCCCTCCACTTT. Translating it yields CASSTGQGAPLHF.

This clonotype was detected only a few times. Possible read error: a much larger clone is one base away. The genes are TRBV6-2 or TRBV6-3 and TRBJ2-3, with 7 bases lining up with TRBD2. The CDR3 runs 14 residues. Germline-derived CDR1 and CDR2 are MNHEY and SVGEGT. The CDR3 coding sequence is TGTGCCAGCAAAAGCGGGGACCGCACAGGTACGCAGTATTTT. Translated: CASKSGDRTGTQYF.

At least ten counts were recorded for this clonotype. The chain links TRBV29-1 to TRBJ2-3; TRBD2 aligns across 15 bases. Germline CDR1 SQVTM, CDR2 ANQGSEA. CDR3 length equals 14 residues. After removal of 6 bases from V and 4 bases from J, the junction contained 2 bases not matched to a gene. CDR3 protein: CSVGLAGGPDTQYF. DNA for the CDR3: TGCAGCGTCGGACTAGCGGGGGGGCCAGATACGCAGTATTTT.